The sequence of this T cell receptor (beta chain) was determined in a study of blood T cells in healthy people across ages. The V gene end was trimmed by 1 base and the J gene end by 3 bases; junction bases not matched to a gene: 2. This CDR3 comprises 14 residues. In germline, CDR1 is LGHNA, CDR2 YSLEER. Peripheral blood from each donor was collected in a volume of approximately 10 milliliters. Study-wide results and caveats: Correlation between TCR beta diversity and naive T cell percentage was strong. While age rose, TCR beta diversity per million T cells dropped in a roughly linear way.

Using a J-beta primer mix together with a sample-barcoded 5' primer, a second PCR was run for roughly 6 to 11 cycles. MiXCR, run by TCRdb on the 5' RACE reads, gives a single entry per CDR3 protein. The data show around 650,000 distinct CDR3 sequences, roughly two fifths seen once. This clonotype was recorded at least ten times. Its specificity is unknown. This chain connects TRBV4-3 to TRBJ1-2; 7 bases match TRBD1. This clonotype was sampled from an elderly man in good health. Sequenced sample: blood. CDR3 sequence (DNA): TGCGCCAGCAGCCAAGGTGGACAGGACTATGGCTACACCTTC. Translation gives CASSQGGQDYGYTF.